The 26 T cell receptor beta chains given below trace back to one sample, sequenced in a study of blood T cell repertoires in COVID-19. TCRdb's table, derived via immunoSEQ multiplex PCR, lists solely in-frame clones and lacks some. The sample consists of about 210,000 clones, about 85% of them appearing once. Material: peripheral blood. These receptors all come from a woman of 80 years or more with COVID-19, enrolled during active disease.

This chain uses TRBV12-3 or TRBV12-4 with TRBJ1-1; a possible D gene is TRBD1 (5 bases). The V end lost 7 bases, the J end lost 11 bases, and 14 bases lay between the germline ends. The CDR3 covers 11 residues. The CDR3, as DNA: TGTGCCAGCACCAGGGTGGGGCGGGCTTTCTTT. Protein sequence: CASTRVGRAFF.

The genes are TRBV28 and TRBJ1-1; D call uncertain. CDR3 length equals 14 residues. V lost 8 bases and J 4 bases, leaving 17 bases between the germline ends. Germline CDR1 reads MDHEN; CDR2 reads SYDVKM. As DNA, the CDR3 is TGTGCCAGCGGGGAGTTGCGGGCGGGCACTGAAGCTTTCTTT. Amino acids: CASGELRAGTEAFF.

This rearrangement joins TRBV21-1 to TRBJ1-6; TRBD1 is the table's D call and was not checked against the DNA. TRBV21-1 has pseudogene status. The CDR3 contains 16 residues. This chain's CDR3 is CASSKEEGAHYSPLHF. The CDR3 coding sequence is TGTGCCAGCAGCAAAGAGGAGGGGGCGCATTATTCACCCCTCCACTTT.

The J gene is TRBJ1-1, the V gene TRBV6-5, with TRBD1 identical over 8 bases. V was clipped by 2 bases and J by 0 bases; unmatched bases: 5. Germline CDR1 MNHEY, CDR2 SVGAGI. This CDR3 region has 16 residues. The CDR3 nucleotides read TGTGCCAGCAGTTACCGTACGACAGGGGTGAACACTGAAGCTTTCTTT. The encoded protein is CASSYRTTGVNTEAFF.

This clone has a handful of counts. The gene calls are TRBV5-1 and TRBJ1-2; D possibly corresponds to TRBD1 (6 bases). Germline lookup yields CDR1 SGHRS and CDR2 YFSETQ. Trimming took off 0 bases at V and 6 bases at J, with 12 bases between the two ends. CDR3 length: 14 amino acids. The CDR3 DNA follows: TGCGCCAGCAGCTTGGCCACAGGGACGGATGGCTACACCTTC. This translates into CASSLATGTDGYTF.

The chain is built from TRBV28 and TRBJ1-2; 8 nucleotides match TRBD1. Per the germline V gene, CDR1 is MDHEN and CDR2 is SYDVKM. This CDR3 contains 14 residues. Germline trimming cut 6 bases from V and 6 bases from J; bases unmatched to any gene: 9. Here the CDR3 DNA reads TGTGCCAGCAGATCGACAGGGGAATTTGATGGCTACACCTTC. Its translation is CASRSTGEFDGYTF.

This CDR3 is CASSPIGGVPLNTEAFF. CDR3 bases: TGTGCCAGCAGTCCCATAGGAGGGGTGCCGCTGAACACTGAAGCTTTCTTT. This chain connects TRBV27 to TRBJ1-1, with a possible D match to TRBD1 (5 bases). This CDR3 is built from 17 residues. From germline, CDR1 is MNHEY and CDR2 SMNVEV (reference sequence). V dropped 5 bases and J dropped 0 bases, with 19 bases sitting between them.

The CDR3 loop is CAWRQGLFQPQHF. CDR3 sequence (DNA): TGTGCCTGGCGGCAGGGGCTATTTCAGCCCCAGCATTTT. The chain links TRBV30 to TRBJ1-5, with a weak D call TRBD1 (6 bases). The CDR3 contains 13 residues. Germline loops: CDR1 GTSNPN, CDR2 SVGIG (reference sequence). With 5 bases removed from V and 6 bases from J, the gap between germline ends came to 14 bases.

The rearrangement links TRBV28 to TRBJ1-2, with a possible D match to TRBD1 (5 bases). Germline V gene sequence: CDR1 MDHEN, CDR2 SYDVKM. CDR3 size: 16 residues. The V gene lost 6 bases and the J gene lost 8 bases, with 25 bases spanning the gap. CDR3 coding DNA: TGTGCCAGCAGCTTGCTGGAGGGGCGCGTCCCTATGGGCTACACCTTC. This gives the protein CASSLLEGRVPMGYTF.

The rearrangement links TRBV5-1 to TRBJ1-1; weak D call: TRBD1 (6 bases). This CDR3 comprises 14 residues. Deletions cut 6 bases from V and 5 bases from J, with 17 bases between. Germline lookup yields CDR1 SGHRS and CDR2 YFSETQ. CDR3 in DNA: TGCGCCAGCACCCCAGCGGGGGCGAGGACTGAAGCTTTCTTT. Protein product: CASTPAGARTEAFF.

This chain joins TRBV13 and TRBJ2-5; 9 bases align to TRBD1. The CDR3 has 13 residues. Germline lookup yields CDR1 PRHDT and CDR2 FYEKMQ (reference sequence). With 3 bases clipped from V and 4 bases from J, the junction kept 0 bases outside the gene matches. This CDR3 is CASSLDRGETQYF. In nucleotides, the CDR3 is TGTGCCAGCAGCTTGGACAGGGGAGAGACCCAGTACTTC.

A single count supports this clone. The chain links TRBV25-1 to TRBJ2-1; 10 bases fit TRBD2. With V trimmed by 6 bases and J by 7 bases, 6 bases remained unmatched. The CDR3 length is 14 residues. Per the germline V gene, CDR1 is MGHDK and CDR2 is SYGVNS. CDR3: CASRGGLARNEQFF. In nucleotides, the CDR3 is TGTGCCAGCAGAGGGGGACTAGCGAGGAATGAGCAGTTCTTC. Full variable domain (outside the CDR3, taken from reference TRBV25-1 and TRBJ2-1): EADIYQTPRYLVIGTGKKITLECSQTMGHDKMYWYQQDPGMELHLIHYSYGVNSTEKGDLSSESTVSRIRTEHFPLTLESARPSHTSQYLCASRGGLARNEQFFGPGTRLTVL.

The CDR3 DNA follows: TGTGCCAGCAGAGCCGGGACAGACGCGGGTGGTCTTCAGTACTTC. It translates to CASRAGTDAGGLQYF. The genes are TRBV6-5 and TRBJ2-4, with 7 bases that match TRBD1. Germline values: CDR1 MNHEY, CDR2 SVGAGI. With 6 bases clipped from V and 11 bases from J, the junction kept 16 bases outside the gene matches. The CDR3 runs 15 residues.

This chain joins TRBV19 and TRBJ2-7; 7 nucleotides line up with TRBD1. Germline V CDR1 and CDR2: LNHDA, SQIVND (reference sequence). The CDR3 is 14 residues long. The junction had 5 bases not matched to a gene; V was cut back by 4 bases and J by 2 bases. CDR3 DNA sequence: TGTGCCAGTAGTAGAGGGACAGAGACCTACGAGCAGTACTTC. Translated, it gives CASSRGTETYEQYF.

The chain recombines TRBV18 with TRBJ1-4, with D maybe TRBD1 (6 bases). In germline, CDR1 is KGHSH, CDR2 LQKENI. The CDR3 has 16 residues. V shed 4 bases and J shed 0 bases, with 12 bases lying between them. The CDR3 nucleotides are TGTGCCAGCTCACTCCGACAGGCCGCAACTAATGAAAAACTGTTTTTT. Its protein product is CASSLRQAATNEKLFF. Together with reference TRBV18 and TRBJ1-4, the CDR3 gives the full variable domain: NAGVMQNPRHLVRRRGQEARLRCSPMKGHSHVYWYRQLPEEGLKFMVYLQKENIIDESGMPKERFSAEFPKEGPSILRIQQVVRGDSAAYFCASSLRQAATNEKLFFGSGTQLSVL.

This sequence joins TRBV12-5 and TRBJ1-6; 9 bases align to TRBD1. CDR3 length equals 13 residues. With 9 bases clipped from V and 7 bases from J, the junction kept 4 bases outside the gene matches. Germline CDR1 reads LGHNT; CDR2 reads FRNRAP. The CDR3 reads CASQGQGNSPLHF. The CDR3 DNA sequence: TGTGCTAGCCAGGGACAGGGAAATTCACCCCTCCACTTT.

This clone has just a few counts. The chain is built from TRBV30 and TRBJ1-6; possible D gene TRBD1, 5 bases. The CDR3 is made up of 14 amino acids. Germline values: CDR1 GTSNPN, CDR2 SVGIG (reference sequence). Trimming took 1 base from V and 9 from J, leaving 13 bases between them. The chain's CDR3 is CAWSGTGTFSPLHF. The CDR3 region has the DNA TGTGCCTGGAGTGGAACCGGGACTTTTTCACCCCTCCACTTT.

This chain connects TRBV5-1 to TRBJ2-7; TRBD1 agrees at 8 bases. Losses at the gene ends were 5 bases for V and 6 bases for J; bases not matched to a gene: 10. Germline CDR1 reads SGHRS; CDR2 reads YFSETQ. The CDR3 has 14 residues. CDR3: CASSLDRGTGEQYF. For the CDR3, the DNA is TGCGCCAGCAGTCTTGACAGGGGAACGGGCGAGCAGTACTTC.

The rearrangement links TRBV9 to TRBJ2-3; TRBD2 is a possible D gene (5 bases). CDR3 length: 17 amino acids. Trimming took 1 base from V and 1 from J, leaving 16 bases between them. Per the germline V gene, CDR1 is SGDLS and CDR2 is YYNGEE. For the CDR3, the DNA is TGTGCCAGCAGCGTATCTGGACTCCGGATGGGCACAGATACGCAGTATTTT. It translates to CASSVSGLRMGTDTQYF.

This clone has just one count. CDR3 DNA: TGCGCCAGCAGCCGAGGGACACGCGGTGTGGGGGGGGGCGGCGAGCAGTACGTC. Protein product: CASSRGTRGVGGGGEQYV. The gene calls are TRBV4-1 and TRBJ2-7; D possibly corresponds to TRBD2 (7 bases). Trimming stripped 4 bases from V and 6 bases from J, with 28 bases between. The CDR3 sequence is 18 residues long. Germline CDR1 and CDR2: MGHRA and YSYEKL.

The gene calls are TRBV5-4 and TRBJ1-2; TRBD1 matches at 9 bases. The CDR3 runs 13 residues. From germline, CDR1 is SGHNT and CDR2 YYREEE (reference sequence). The V segment lost 4 bases and the J segment 8 bases; nucleotides outside the gene matches: 6. DNA for the CDR3: TGTGCCAGCAGCGTACAGGGGGCTAGCGGCTACACCTTC. Its translation is CASSVQGASGYTF.

The chain carries TRBV28 and TRBJ2-5, with 8 bases that match TRBD1. This CDR3 spans 16 amino acids. J lost 5 bases, V lost 6 bases, and 14 bases had no gene match. Looked up from germline, CDR1 is MDHEN and CDR2 is SYDVKM. The CDR3: CASRLRRGLEGETQYF. The CDR3 nucleotides read TGTGCCAGCAGACTCCGCAGGGGGCTTGAAGGGGAGACCCAGTACTTC.

This rearrangement joins TRBV5-5 to TRBJ2-3; TRBD1 is a possible D gene (5 bases). V lost 5 bases and J lost 1, with 11 bases in between. CDR1 is SGHKS, CDR2 YYEKEE, per germline (reference sequence). The CDR3 length is 14 residues. The CDR3 bases are TGTGCCAGCAGTTCCGGCAGGGGCACAGATACGCAGTATTTT. This encodes CASSSGRGTDTQYF.

The CDR3 region has the DNA TGTGCCTCACGCAGGGGGCAGGGACAGCCCCAGCATTTT. This codes for CASRRGQGQPQHF. This chain connects TRBV2 to TRBJ1-5; 8 bases map to TRBD1. Germline CDR1 and CDR2: SNHLY and FYNNEI. The CDR3 is 13 amino acids. J gave up 7 bases and V 11 bases, and 10 bases lay outside the gene matches. The full variable domain, in which reference TRBV2 and TRBJ1-5 provide the parts outside the CDR3, is EPEVTQTPSHQVTQMGQEVILRCVPISNHLYFYWYRQILGQKVEFLVSFYNNEISEKSEIFDDQFSVERPDGSNFTLKIRSTKLEDSAMYFCASRRGQGQPQHFGDGTRLSIL.

Written as DNA, the CDR3 is TGTGCCAGCAGTGAAAGGACAGGGACTCAGCCCCAGCATTTT. Encoded protein: CASSERTGTQPQHF. The chain joins TRBV6-4 to TRBJ1-5; 8 bases fit TRBD1. The germline CDR1 and CDR2 sequences are MRHNA and SNTAGT. Trimming took 3 bases from V and 6 from J; bases not matched to a gene: 4. The CDR3 length is 14 residues.

This clone was recorded only once. The chain joins TRBV4-1 to TRBJ1-5, with 8 bases identical to TRBD1. Germline V gene data show CDR1 as MGHRA and CDR2 as YSYEKL. V lost 1 base to trimming and J lost 6 bases; unmatched junction nucleotides: 8. The CDR3 spans 16 residues. CDR3: CASSQGWGQGAQPQHF. The CDR3 nucleotides are TGCGCCAGCAGCCAAGGATGGGGTCAGGGGGCTCAGCCCCAGCATTTT.